The rows below give T cell receptor beta chains drawn from one sample of a study of T cell changes during pregnancy in multiple sclerosis. Repertoires were generated with immunoSEQ multiplex PCR, while TCRdb's copy carries only in-frame clones and drops some. The data show about 60,000 clones, 90% seen once. The sample consisted of peripheral blood, taken in the third trimester of pregnancy. The receptors stem from a female donor in good health, enrolled as a control in a pregnancy study. CDR3s include the opening cysteine and the closing phenylalanine or tryptophan. The D gene is left open where the match is weak. Some rows mark clone size as missing; the rest say once, few, many or name a class of expanded clone.

DNA | CDR3 | D | J | size | V
TGTGCCAGCTCACCACTAGGACAGGGGTGGAATGAGCAGTTCTTC | CASSPLGQGWNEQFF | TRBD1 | TRBJ2-1 | . | TRBV18
TGTGCCAGCAGCCGGACCGGGACAGGGGGCACTGAAGCTTTCTTT | CASSRTGTGGTEAFF | TRBD1 | TRBJ1-1 | . | TRBV7-9
TGTGCCAGCAGCCAAGGGACAGGGGGCACCGGGGAGCTGTTTTTT | CASSQGTGGTGELFF | TRBD1 | TRBJ2-2 | . | TRBV14
TGTGCCAGAAGCTCGACAGGGACTGACACTGAAGCTTTCTTT | CARSSTGTDTEAFF | . | TRBJ1-1 | . | TRBV7-5
TGTGCCAGCGGCCCACTGAACACTGAAGCTTTCTTT | CASGPLNTEAFF | . | TRBJ1-1 | few | TRBV9
TGTGCCAGTAGTATAGGTACAGGGAATGAAAAACTGTTTTTT | CASSIGTGNEKLFF | . | TRBJ1-4 | . | TRBV19
TGTGCCAGCAGTTATGACGGGGAGAACACTGAAGCTTTCTTT | CASSYDGENTEAFF | . | TRBJ1-1 | once | TRBV6-5
TGTGCCAGCAGTGAATACCCCCCGGGCCACGGAGGGGAAAAACTGTTTTTT | CASSEYPPGHGGEKLFF | . | TRBJ1-4 | . | TRBV2
TGTGCCAGCAGTTTAACGGCGGGAGGACGGGGAGATACGCAGTATTTT | CASSLTAGGRGDTQYF | TRBD2 | TRBJ2-3 | . | TRBV28
TGTGCCATCAGTGCCCCTCAGGAACAGGGAAATGGCTACACCTTC | CAISAPQEQGNGYTF | . | TRBJ1-2 | . | TRBV10-3
TGTGCCAGTAGAAGCCAGGGGCAGGGGGCAAACGAGCAGTTCTTC | CASRSQGQGANEQFF | TRBD1 | TRBJ2-1 | once | TRBV19
TGTGCCAGCACCGGGGGACAGACCTTTAACACCGGGGAGCTGTTTTTT | CASTGGQTFNTGELFF | . | TRBJ2-2 | . | TRBV28
TGCAGTGCTAGCCTCCGGGAGCAGTTCTTC | CSASLREQFF | . | TRBJ2-1 | . | TRBV20-1
TGTGCCAGCAGCGGACAGGGGGGGACCGGGGAGCTGTTTTTT | CASSGQGGTGELFF | TRBD1 | TRBJ2-2 | . | TRBV6-4
TGTGCCTCTTTCCCGGGGACTAGCGGGGGGGAGGGCACCGGGGAGCTGTTTTTT | CASFPGTSGGEGTGELFF | TRBD2 | TRBJ2-2 | . | TRBV30
TGTGCCAGCAGCCCCGCCTACGAGCAGTACTTC | CASSPAYEQYF | . | TRBJ2-7 | once | TRBV7-2
TGTGCCAGCAGCCAGACAGGGGTTGGTTACACTGAAGCTTTCTTT | CASSQTGVGYTEAFF | TRBD1 | TRBJ1-1 | few | TRBV5-6
TGTGCCAGCAGTTCCGCCGGGACAAGTAATGAAAAACTGTTTTTT | CASSSAGTSNEKLFF | . | TRBJ1-4 | once | TRBV6-5
TGTGCTAGTGGTGCGGGACTAGCGGGGCCCTCCTACAATGAGCAGTTCTTC | CASGAGLAGPSYNEQFF | TRBD2 | TRBJ2-1 | . | TRBV12-5
TGTGCCAGCAGTGCCCGGACAGGGAAAGAGACCCAGTACTTC | CASSARTGKETQYF | TRBD1 | TRBJ2-5 | . | TRBV2
TGTGCCAGCAGCCTAGGACAGGGGAGCACTGAAGCTTTCTTT | CASSLGQGSTEAFF | TRBD1 | TRBJ1-1 | . | TRBV5-6
TGTGCCAGCAGCTTGGCTCTCCGGCGGCGTACCTACGAGCAGTACTTC | CASSLALRRRTYEQYF | . | TRBJ2-7 | . | TRBV5-6
TGTGCCAGCAGCAACAGGGGGAACACTGAAGCTTTCTTT | CASSNRGNTEAFF | TRBD1 | TRBJ1-1 | . | TRBV11-2
TGTGCCAGCAGTGGGGACAGGGGGCGATCGTTTTATGGCTACACCTTC | CASSGDRGRSFYGYTF | TRBD1 | TRBJ1-2 | once | TRBV6-1
TGTGCTTTGGTAGGGGGGGCGCACGGCGGCTTATACAATGAGCAGTTCTTC | CALVGGAHGGLYNEQFF | . | TRBJ2-1 | . | TRBV30
TGTGCCAGCAGCTTAGATCGGGTTCCAGAGACCCAGTACTTC | CASSLDRVPETQYF | . | TRBJ2-5 | . | TRBV11-2
TGTGCCAGCAGCCTGGACAGGATGAACACTGAAGCTTTCTTT | CASSLDRMNTEAFF | TRBD1 | TRBJ1-1 | . | TRBV6-1
TGTGCCAGCAGCTTAGGTGTTGAGGTCGGCGGTGTGAAGAATGGCTACACCTTC | CASSLGVEVGGVKNGYTF | . | TRBJ1-2 | . | TRBV7-9
TGCAGCGTTGAAGGTGCGGGGGGGGATGAAAAACTGTTTTTT | CSVEGAGGDEKLFF | . | TRBJ1-4 | . | TRBV29-1
TGTGCCTGGAGTGTCTACGGGACAGATTATAATTCACCCCTCCACTTT | CAWSVYGTDYNSPLHF | TRBD1 | TRBJ1-6 | . | TRBV30
TGTGCCAGTAGTATCCCTAGCGGGGGGGCCTCCTACGAGCAGTACTTC | CASSIPSGGASYEQYF | TRBD2 | TRBJ2-7 | . | TRBV19
TGTGCCAGCAGCTTATTGGGCACAACTAATGAAAAACTGTTTTTT | CASSLLGTTNEKLFF | . | TRBJ1-4 | . | TRBV7-2
TGTGCCAGTAGCACCCTAGCGGGAGGTGGGTACGAGCAGTACTTC | CASSTLAGGGYEQYF | TRBD2 | TRBJ2-7 | . | TRBV19
TGTGCCAGCTCACCAGGGGGGGAAAAACTGTTTTTT | CASSPGGEKLFF | . | TRBJ1-4 | . | TRBV18
TGTGCCAGCTCAGCGGACAGCTACGAGCAGTACTTC | CASSADSYEQYF | . | TRBJ2-7 | . | TRBV18
TGTGCCAGCAGCGTAGAGGGCGGGTTGAACACTGAAGCTTTCTTT | CASSVEGGLNTEAFF | . | TRBJ1-1 | . | TRBV9
TGTGCCAGCAACCAGGGATTCTATGGCTACACCTTC | CASNQGFYGYTF | . | TRBJ1-2 | . | TRBV13
TGTGCCAGCAGCTTAGAACAGGCCATACGAGGCTACACCTTC | CASSLEQAIRGYTF | . | TRBJ1-2 | . | TRBV7-9
TGTGCTAGTGGTTTGGCCTTACCGGGGCACAGGGAAGATCCCTACGAGCAGTACTTC | CASGLALPGHREDPYEQYF | . | TRBJ2-7 | . | TRBV12-5
TGTGCCAGCAGCCAGCATCAGGGGAGTTTCACTGAAGCTTTCTTT | CASSQHQGSFTEAFF | . | TRBJ1-1 | . | TRBV14
TGTGCCAGCAGGAGGGGGAACACAGATACGCAGTATTTT | CASRRGNTDTQYF | . | TRBJ2-3 | . | TRBV27
TGTGCCAGCAGTGATGCTAGAATCACAGATACGCAGTATTTT | CASSDARITDTQYF | . | TRBJ2-3 | . | TRBV2